What follows are 6 T cell receptor beta chains derived from one specimen sequenced in a study of cytomegalovirus exposure and HLA in healthy donors. PCR employed 60 Vbeta and 13 Jbeta primers. Generated by immunoSEQ multiplex PCR, the TCRdb table keeps only in-frame clones and is missing some. The sample has around 150,000 clones; around four fifths are singletons. The source material was PBMCs. The receptors were sampled from a woman between 18 and 29 years old in good health and CMV-seronegative.

The genes are TRBV5-4 and TRBJ2-5; D remains unclear. Germline lookup yields CDR1 SGHNT and CDR2 YYREEE (reference sequence). The CDR3 length is 16 residues. V lost 0 bases, J lost 4 bases, and 16 bases lay in between. The CDR3 spells CASSLAPGPERETQYF. The CDR3 DNA reads TGTGCCAGCAGCTTGGCACCAGGCCCTGAGAGAGAGACCCAGTACTTC.

The V gene is TRBV15, the J gene TRBJ1-4; possible D gene TRBD1, 6 bases. This CDR3 region has 16 residues. The V end lost 0 bases, the J end lost 0 bases, and 8 bases lay between the germline ends. From germline, CDR1 is LNHNV and CDR2 YYDKDF (reference sequence). The CDR3 coding sequence is TGTGCCACCAGCAGAGATCGGACAGCAACTAATGAAAAACTGTTTTTT. Its translation: CATSRDRTATNEKLFF.

The rearrangement links TRBV10-3 to TRBJ1-1; D remains unclear. The germline gives CDR1 ENHRY, CDR2 SYGVKD. Trimming took 3 bases from V and 8 from J, leaving 13 bases between them. The CDR3 covers 13 residues. The CDR3: CAISDFGGREAFF. In DNA, the CDR3 is TGTGCCATCAGTGACTTTGGAGGGAGGGAAGCTTTCTTT.

The chain employs TRBV2 and TRBJ1-2, with a weak D call TRBD1 (5 bases). The V end was cut by 6 bases, the J end by 4 bases, with 12 bases between. The CDR3 runs to 13 residues. The germline gives CDR1 SNHLY, CDR2 FYNNEI. In nucleotides, the CDR3 is TGTGCCAGCAGGACGCAGGGAGGCTATGGCTACACCTTC. Its protein product is CASRTQGGYGYTF.

The chain carries TRBV6-6 and TRBJ2-7, with 12 bases identical to TRBD2. The V gene end was trimmed by 4 bases and the J gene end by 6 bases; junction bases not matched to a gene: 4. This CDR3 is built from 14 residues. CDR1 MNHNY and CDR2 SVGAGI come from the germline V gene (reference sequence). The CDR3 protein is CASSWTSGNPEQYF. The CDR3 DNA is TGTGCCAGCAGTTGGACTAGCGGGAATCCCGAGCAGTACTTC.

The chain couples TRBV18 to TRBJ1-2; D remains unclear. V shed 2 bases and J shed 6 bases, with 4 bases lying between them. CDR1 and CDR2 from the germline V gene are KGHSH and LQKENI. This CDR3 has 11 residues. The CDR3 sequence is CASSPSDGYTF. The CDR3, as DNA: TGTGCCAGCTCACCATCAGATGGCTACACCTTC.